The 27 T cell receptor beta chains presented below share a single source sample, sequenced in a study of beta chain features in type 1 diabetes. Study-wide results and caveats: A moderate, significant TCRB CDR3 shortening appeared in type 1 diabetes across four CD4+ subsets.

Sequenced material consisted of expressed TCRB transcripts (all of the isolated RNA was reverse transcribed). The protocol was immunoSEQ multiplex PCR, while the TCRdb copy is restricted to in-frame clones and leaves out a portion. This sample has about 150,000 clones, with 9% to 12% found just once. Antigens of these TCRs are unknown. The specimen sequenced was central memory CD4+ T cells from blood. The receptors derive from a man younger than 45 with type 1 diabetes.

J is TRBJ2-3 and V is TRBV7-3, with TRBD2 matching 7 bases. This CDR3 contains 14 residues. CDR1 and CDR2 from the germline V gene are SGHTA and FQGTGA. Unmatched junction bases numbered 5, after V lost 4 bases and J lost 4 bases. As DNA, the CDR3 is TGTGCCAGCAGCTGGGCGGGAGAGGCAGATACGCAGTATTTT. This gives the protein CASSWAGEADTQYF.

The table lists this clone with a few counts. The chain carries TRBV5-1 and TRBJ1-2; TRBD1 aligns across 9 bases. The V segment lost 4 bases and the J segment 8 bases; nucleotides outside the gene matches: 6. This CDR3 has 13 residues. From germline, CDR1 is SGHRS and CDR2 YFSETQ. CDR3 amino acids: CASSPGQGGGYTF. The CDR3 DNA follows: TGCGCCAGCAGCCCGGGACAGGGAGGAGGCTACACCTTC. Together with reference TRBV5-1 and TRBJ1-2, the CDR3 gives the full variable domain: KAGVTQTPRYLIKTRGQQVTLSCSPISGHRSVSWYQQTPGQGLQFLFEYFSETQRNKGNFPGRFSGRQFSNSRSEMNVSTLELGDSALYLCASSPGQGGGYTFGSGTRLTVV.

The chain couples TRBV5-6 to TRBJ2-3; 13 nucleotides agree with TRBD2. Trimming at V came to 4 bases and at J to 5 bases, leaving 4 bases not matched to a gene. The CDR3 sequence is 15 residues long. Germline V gene lookup returns CDR1 SGHDT and CDR2 YYEEEE. The DNA of the CDR3 is TGTGCCAGCAGCCAGCGACTAGCGGGAGGAGATACGCAGTATTTT. This codes for CASSQRLAGGDTQYF.

V usage is TRBV6-1 and J usage is TRBJ2-7, with D perhaps matching TRBD1 (5 bases). Germline lookup yields CDR1 MNHNS and CDR2 SASEGT. Trimming took off 4 bases at V and 1 base at J, with 14 bases between the two ends. The CDR3 length is 15 residues. The CDR3 protein is CASSAGIYGSYEQYF. DNA for the CDR3: TGTGCCAGCAGTGCAGGGATATATGGTTCCTACGAGCAGTACTTC.

The V call is TRBV7-9, the J call TRBJ2-3, with D unresolved. CDR1 is SEHNR, CDR2 FQNEAQ, per germline (reference sequence). The CDR3 loop spans 12 amino acids. The CDR3 DNA is TGTGCTTCCCGAGAGGACACAGATACGCAGTATTTT. It is translated as CASREDTDTQYF.

V and J are TRBV18 and TRBJ2-1, with D possibly being TRBD2 (6 bases). Between the trimmed V and J ends, which lost 5 bases and 1 base, there was a span of 12 bases. Germline CDR1 is KGHSH and CDR2 is LQKENI. CDR3 size: 15 residues. CDR3 nucleotides: TGTGCCAGCTCATCCCTAAGCGGGTCCTACAATGAGCAGTTCTTC. This encodes CASSSLSGSYNEQFF.

The chain joins TRBV15 to TRBJ1-4; TRBD1 matches 10 bases. V shed 5 bases, J shed 7 bases, and the junction held 7 bases outside the gene matches. The length of the CDR3 is 15 residues. Germline V lookup: CDR1 LNHNV, CDR2 YYDKDF (reference sequence). CDR3 sequence reads: CATSGQGGRGEKLFF. CDR3 in DNA: TGTGCCACCAGCGGACAGGGGGGGAGAGGTGAAAAACTGTTTTTT. The full variable domain, with the rest looked up from reference TRBV15 and TRBJ1-4, is DAMVIQNPRYQVTQFGKPVTLSCSQTLNHNVMYWYQQKSSQAPKLLFHYYDKDFNNEADTPDNFQSRRPNTSFCFLDIRSPGLGDTAMYLCATSGQGGRGEKLFFGSGTQLSVL.

J is TRBJ2-3 and V is TRBV21-1; the table's D call, TRBD2, has no DNA check behind it. TRBV21-1 is given as a pseudogene. The CDR3 has 12 residues. The CDR3 reads CASCTRGDTQYF. The CDR3 DNA reads TGTGCCAGCTGTACTCGGGGAGATACGCAGTATTTT.

This clone was seen only a few times. This sequence joins TRBV11-2 and TRBJ1-2, with 7 positions matching TRBD1. There are 14 residues in the CDR3. V shed 2 bases and J 8 bases; nucleotides not matched to a gene: 8. Germline V gene sequence: CDR1 SGHAT, CDR2 FQNNGV. CDR3 in amino acids: CASSLWMDRKGYTF. Written as DNA, the CDR3 is TGTGCCAGCAGCTTATGGATGGACAGGAAAGGCTACACCTTC.

The J gene is TRBJ2-5, the V gene TRBV7-9, with D tentatively TRBD2 (5 bases). With the DNA end fitting TRBJ2-7 better, the J assignment may be wrong. This CDR3 contains 12 residues. Germline-derived CDR1 and CDR2 are SEHNR and FQNEAQ (reference sequence). Here the CDR3 reads CASSRPSSEQYF. Written as DNA, the CDR3 is TGTGCCAGCAGCCGACCTAGCAGCGAGCAGTACTTC.

The rearrangement links TRBV5-1 to TRBJ1-1; D ambiguous. The V gene lost 5 bases and the J gene lost 4 bases, with 12 bases spanning the gap. Germline CDR1 reads SGHRS; CDR2 reads YFSETQ. This CDR3 has 13 amino acids. CDR3 in DNA: TGCGCCAGCAGACCGGAGGTGGGCACTGAAGCTTTCTTT. It is translated as CASRPEVGTEAFF. Supplemented by reference TRBV5-1 and TRBJ1-1, the full variable domain reads KAGVTQTPRYLIKTRGQQVTLSCSPISGHRSVSWYQQTPGQGLQFLFEYFSETQRNKGNFPGRFSGRQFSNSRSEMNVSTLELGDSALYLCASRPEVGTEAFFGQGTRLTVV.

The chain carries TRBV5-6 and TRBJ1-4; maybe TRBD1 (5 bases). Trimming removed 0 bases at V and 7 bases at J, with 7 bases between. From germline, CDR1 is SGHDT and CDR2 YYEEEE. The CDR3 spans 13 residues. The CDR3 bases are TGTGCCAGCAGCTTGGCAGGGTTTGAAAAACTGTTTTTT. Translated, it gives CASSLAGFEKLFF.

The chain couples TRBV29-1 to TRBJ2-3; D call uncertain. Per germline, CDR1 SQVTM and CDR2 ANQGSEA. The CDR3 loop spans 14 amino acids. Trimming stripped 2 bases from V and 2 bases from J, with 11 bases between. CDR3 bases: TGCAGCGTTGAAAGGCTAGGCCCCACAGATACGCAGTATTTT. This codes for CSVERLGPTDTQYF.

V is TRBV7-9 and J is TRBJ2-1; 9 nucleotides agree with TRBD2. Germline assignment: CDR1 SEHNR and CDR2 FQNEAQ (reference sequence). This CDR3 comprises 16 residues. With 3 bases clipped from V and 7 bases from J, the junction kept 10 bases outside the gene matches. CDR3 nucleotide sequence: TGTGCCAGCAGCTTCTTAGCGGGAGCTAGTCTTAATGAGCAGTTCTTC. Translated, it gives CASSFLAGASLNEQFF. Supplemented by reference TRBV7-9 and TRBJ2-1, the full variable domain reads DTGVSQNPRHKITKRGQNVTFRCDPISEHNRLYWYRQTLGQGPEFLTYFQNEAQLEKSRLLSDRFSAERPKGSFSTLEIQRTEQGDSAMYLCASSFLAGASLNEQFFGPGTRLTVL.

In its sample, this clone was seen a few times. V and J are TRBV7-9 and TRBJ1-1; 7 bases are a match to TRBD1. This CDR3 has 13 residues. Germline values: CDR1 SEHNR, CDR2 FQNEAQ (reference sequence). Germline trimming cut 6 bases from V and 6 bases from J; bases unmatched to any gene: 7. CDR3 residues: CASRLGQSSEAFF. The CDR3 DNA follows: TGTGCCAGCAGGTTGGGACAGTCCTCTGAAGCTTTCTTT.

This clone has more than one count but fewer than ten. The V call is TRBV19, the J call TRBJ1-1; 9 bases map to TRBD1. V lost 1 base to trimming and J lost 5 bases; unmatched junction nucleotides: 5. The CDR3 has 15 residues. CDR1 and CDR2 (germline): LNHDA, SQIVND (reference sequence). The DNA for the CDR3 is TGTGCCAGTAGTATAGTCGGGACAGGGAGAACTGAAGCTTTCTTT. This gives the protein CASSIVGTGRTEAFF.

This chain uses TRBV30 with TRBJ1-2; no firm D call. Germline CDR1 and CDR2: GTSNPN and SVGIG (reference sequence). The CDR3 is made up of 16 amino acids. The V end lost 0 bases, the J end lost 0 bases, and 14 bases lay between the germline ends. The CDR3 here is CAWSVAFRTANYGYTF. CDR3 in DNA: TGTGCCTGGAGTGTAGCTTTCCGAACAGCTAACTATGGCTACACCTTC. Filled out from reference TRBV30 and TRBJ1-2, the complete variable domain reads SQTIHQWPATLVQPVGSPLSLECTVEGTSNPNLYWYRQAAGRGLQLLFYSVGIGQISSEVPQNLSASRPQDRQFILSSKKLLLSDSGFYLCAWSVAFRTANYGYTFGSGTRLTVV.

This clone was observed a few times. This chain connects TRBV2 to TRBJ1-6; TRBD1 might be the D (6 bases). This CDR3 has 15 amino acids. Germline V gene sequence: CDR1 SNHLY, CDR2 FYNNEI. The ends were cut back, 10 bases at V and 0 bases at J, with 13 bases in the middle. The CDR3 DNA follows: TGTGCCACCGCGAGGGGGAGCTCCTATAATTCACCCCTCCACTTT. This sequence encodes CATARGSSYNSPLHF.

The chain has TRBV7-8 and TRBJ2-5; 11 nucleotides agree with TRBD2. The germline V gene has CDR1 SGHVS and CDR2 FQNEAQ. The CDR3 sequence is 14 residues long. The junction had 4 bases not matched to a gene; V was cut back by 5 bases and J by 5 bases. The CDR3 here is CASSPRTSGETQYF. The CDR3 nucleotides read TGTGCCAGCAGCCCCCGGACTAGCGGGGAGACCCAGTACTTC.

This clone was seen more than once but under ten times. The V and J genes are TRBV28 and TRBJ2-2; D remains ambiguous. From germline, CDR1 is MDHEN and CDR2 SYDVKM. Trimming took 6 bases from V and 7 from J, leaving 9 bases between them. The CDR3 is 12 residues long. The CDR3 DNA reads TGTGCCAGCAGCCTCTATGGCGGGGAGCTGTTTTTT. Its protein product is CASSLYGGELFF.

The chain employs TRBV28 and TRBJ2-3, with D possibly matching TRBD2 (5 bases). The V end lost 5 bases, the J end lost 2 bases, and 17 bases lay between the germline ends. From germline, CDR1 is MDHEN and CDR2 SYDVKM. The CDR3 has 16 residues. The CDR3 bases are TGTGCCAGCAGTCCCCCCCAGCGGCCAGACACAGATACGCAGTATTTT. Its protein is CASSPPQRPDTDTQYF.

The CDR3 spells CASSHSSRADTQYF. Here the CDR3 DNA reads TGTGCCAGCTCACATAGCAGTCGGGCAGATACGCAGTATTTT. The chain couples TRBV18 to TRBJ2-3; D remains unclear. Trimming stripped 4 bases from V and 4 bases from J, with 12 bases between. In germline, CDR1 is KGHSH, CDR2 LQKENI. This CDR3 has 14 amino acids.

In its sample, this clone was seen a few times. V usage is TRBV2 and J usage is TRBJ1-4; tentative D call: TRBD1 (5 bases). From germline, CDR1 is SNHLY and CDR2 FYNNEI. The CDR3 consists of 13 residues. V shed 6 bases and J shed 7 bases, with 12 bases lying between them. The CDR3 region has the DNA TGTGCCAGCAGGGTGACAGAACGTGAAAAACTGTTTTTT. It codes for CASRVTEREKLFF.

A few counts support this clone. The gene calls are TRBV7-2 and TRBJ2-1; D is ambiguous. V lost 1 base to trimming and J lost 0 bases, with 7 bases between them. Germline CDR1 SGHTA, CDR2 FQGNSA. This CDR3 spans 15 amino acids. The CDR3 loop reads CASSLGAGSYNEQFF. CDR3 in DNA: TGTGCCAGCAGCTTAGGGGCAGGCTCCTACAATGAGCAGTTCTTC.

The genes are TRBV6-5 and TRBJ2-7, with TRBD1 identical over 10 bases. Trimming removed 5 bases from V and 3 bases from J; junction bases left unmatched: 7. This CDR3 is 15 amino acids long. Germline loops: CDR1 MNHEY, CDR2 SVGAGI. The CDR3 region has the DNA TGTGCCAGCAGTCCACGGACAGGGGGAGGCTACGAGCAGTACTTC. Protein: CASSPRTGGGYEQYF.

This clone came up many times. The chain uses TRBV5-6 and TRBJ1-1; no clear D gene. The germline V gene encodes CDR1 SGHDT and CDR2 YYEEEE. Between the trimmed V and J ends, which lost 0 bases and 6 bases, there was a span of 12 bases. The CDR3 is 14 amino acids. The CDR3 region has the DNA TGTGCCAGCAGCTTGGGGCGGCCTTCATCTGAAGCTTTCTTT. It translates to CASSLGRPSSEAFF.

This clone occurred a few times. The chain uses TRBV29-1 and TRBJ2-3; D gene ambiguous. CDR1 SQVTM and CDR2 ANQGSEA come from the germline V gene. Trimming left V 5 bases short and J 0 bases short, with 9 bases between. This CDR3 contains 13 residues. In nucleotides, the CDR3 is TGCAGCGTTAATGACGGGAGCACAGATACGCAGTATTTT. Its translation: CSVNDGSTDTQYF.